Sequencing of this TCR beta chain was carried out in a study of CD8 T cells in ankylosing spondylitis (dated 2017 in TCRdb). Regarding the study in general: The study set out to find disease-linked TCR variants by profiling T cell receptor beta repertoires in ankylosing spondylitis patients and healthy donors. Peripheral blood samples were taken, and synovial fluid was additionally collected from ankylosing spondylitis patients. The full study cohort was made up of approximately 27 ankylosing spondylitis patients and 108 healthy donors.

The sequencer listed for this sample is Illumina HiSeq 2500. TCR beta libraries were prepared by quantitative 5'-RACE with molecular barcodes. As for the original processing: A new computational method based on a probabilistic model of VDJ rearrangement was used to identify disease-linked TCR variants. In TCRdb, the public reads were trimmed at Q25 with fastp and aligned with MiXCR, with productive beta chains retained. One record per CDR3 amino acid sequence lists the most common genes and DNA. The V and J calls were determined by TCRdb, not by the authors. In this sample the table shows roughly 130,000 distinct CDR3 sequences, roughly an eighth of which occur a single time. Clones ranked in the top ten supply around 3% of the sample. Trimming at the junction amounts to 5 bases on V and 4 bases on J, and the germline ends lie 9 bases apart. Its CDR3 holds 14 amino acids, cysteine through phenylalanine. The DNA shown is the 42-base CDR3, in frame from base 1. CDR1 and CDR2 are read off the germline V gene as KGHSH and LQKENI.

The sample holds a few counts of this clonotype. Its specific antigen is unknown. Base-call qualities are not available, and no considerably larger clone is one nucleotide away. Study-level results and caveats: A TCR beta motif of eight highly homologous amino acid variants appeared characteristic of blood from ankylosing spondylitis patients. Some of the motif variants had been reported before in the synovial fluid and blood of reactive arthritis patients, a finding that suggests common disease-initiation mechanisms. The disease-linked clones had a CD8+ phenotype and were found at relatively low frequencies in peripheral blood. Significant enrichment of the disease-linked clones was reported in matched synovial fluid samples from ankylosing spondylitis patients.

The sequence was collected from a female donor with ankylosing spondylitis or in good health (not recorded which). In this chain, TRBV18 is recombined with TRBJ2-6; TRBD1 is a possible D gene, resting on 5 matching bases. Input material: blood, either unsorted or a sorted T cell fraction (not recorded which). The CDR3 protein sequence reads: CASSKGSGANVLTF. Read as DNA, the sequence is TGTGCCAGCTCAAAGGGGTCCGGGGCCAACGTCCTGACTTTC.